The 24 T cell receptor beta chains below all came from one sample that was sequenced in a study of blood T cell repertoires in COVID-19. Here immunoSEQ multiplex PCR was the method, and the copy in TCRdb shows in-frame clones only, minus some. The sample consists of about 200,000 clones, roughly 90% of them appearing once. Sequencing was carried out using peripheral blood. These receptors originate from a man younger than 35 with active or convalescent COVID-19.

This chain connects TRBV19 to TRBJ2-6; TRBD1 agrees at 7 bases. Germline-derived CDR1 and CDR2 are LNHDA and SQIVND (reference sequence). This CDR3 is built from 17 residues. V lost 5 bases to trimming and J lost 2 bases; unmatched junction nucleotides: 9. CDR3 nucleotide sequence: TGTGCCAGTAGTGTACAGGGGAATGAGGCTGGGGCCAACGTCCTGACTTTC. As protein: CASSVQGNEAGANVLTF.

As regards this clone: Other DNA sequences in this specimen translate into the identical CDR3. The V call is TRBV5-1, the J call TRBJ2-3, with D unresolved. V lost 4 bases and J 5 bases, leaving 14 bases between the germline ends. Germline V CDR1 and CDR2: SGHRS, YFSETQ. The CDR3 is 14 residues long. CDR3: CASSLGLGEDTQYF. The CDR3 nucleotides read TGCGCCAGCAGCCTGGGCCTCGGAGAAGATACGCAGTATTTT.

The rearrangement uses TRBV19 and TRBJ1-5, with D possibly matching TRBD1 (5 bases). The CDR3 has 15 amino acids. The V end was cut by 5 bases, the J end by 7 bases, with 18 bases between. Germline CDR1 is LNHDA and CDR2 is SQIVND (reference sequence). The CDR3 region has the DNA TGTGCCAGTAGTGGGACTAGGGCAGGTGGACAGCCCCAGCATTTT. This sequence encodes CASSGTRAGGQPQHF.

The rearrangement uses TRBV10-2 and TRBJ2-3; 10 nucleotides match TRBD2. V lost 2 bases, J lost 5 bases, and 4 bases stayed unmatched. CDR3 size: 15 residues. The V gene's germline CDR1 is WSHSY and CDR2 SAAADI. The CDR3 sequence is CASSEPRLAGDTQYF. CDR3 bases: TGCGCCAGCAGTGAGCCAAGACTAGCGGGAGATACGCAGTATTTT.

V gene TRBV10-3 combines with J gene TRBJ1-6; D is perhaps TRBD1 (5 bases). V lost 2 bases to trimming and J lost 7 bases, with 6 bases between them. The germline CDR1 and CDR2 sequences are ENHRY and SYGVKD. The CDR3 totals 13 residues. CDR3 region: CAISEDSNSPLHF. The DNA of the CDR3 is TGTGCCATCAGTGAGGACAGCAATTCACCCCTCCACTTT.

The rearrangement links TRBV5-1 to TRBJ1-2; the D gene is possibly TRBD1 (6 bases). The CDR3 spans 15 residues. The ends were cut back, 0 bases at V and 4 bases at J, with 13 bases in the middle. The germline CDR1 and CDR2 sequences are SGHRS and YFSETQ. In DNA form, the CDR3 reads TGCGCCAGCAGCTTGGATCCCAGGGGTGTCTATGGCTACACCTTC. Its protein is CASSLDPRGVYGYTF. Based on the CDR3 plus reference TRBV5-1 and TRBJ1-2, the full variable domain is KAGVTQTPRYLIKTRGQQVTLSCSPISGHRSVSWYQQTPGQGLQFLFEYFSETQRNKGNFPGRFSGRQFSNSRSEMNVSTLELGDSALYLCASSLDPRGVYGYTFGSGTRLTVV.

This clone was found once. Other DNA sequences in the sample encode the same CDR3. The chain links TRBV5-1 to TRBJ2-3; 8 bases map to TRBD2. This CDR3 has 14 amino acids. Germline CDR1 SGHRS, CDR2 YFSETQ. The trim removed 2 bases at V and 6 bases at J, leaving 5 bases unmatched. CDR3 coding DNA: TGCGCCAGCAGCTTAGGGCTAGCGGGCGATACGCAGTATTTT. Translating it yields CASSLGLAGDTQYF.

This clone was seen only a few times. The J gene is TRBJ1-6, the V gene TRBV27; D not certain. CDR3 length: 20 amino acids. The V gene lost 11 bases and the J gene lost 3 bases, with 32 bases spanning the gap. Germline CDR1 and CDR2: MNHEY and SMNVEV (reference sequence). For the CDR3, the DNA is TGTGCCCGCGGTCCTAACATCGGTGGGGAAAGAGGGATCTATAATTCACCCCTCCACTTT. It yields the protein CARGPNIGGERGIYNSPLHF.

V gene TRBV11-2 combines with J gene TRBJ2-5, with no clear D. Between the trimmed V and J ends, which lost 6 bases and 5 bases, there was a span of 13 bases. The CDR3 runs to 13 residues. Germline V gives CDR1 SGHAT, CDR2 FQNNGV. The CDR3 is CASSTAGEETQYF. DNA of the CDR3: TGTGCCAGCAGTACGGCAGGCGAGGAGACCCAGTACTTC.

This clone was counted a few times. V is TRBV7-9 and J is TRBJ2-3; 13 bases map to TRBD2. Germline trimming cut 5 bases from V and 7 bases from J; bases unmatched to any gene: 3. The CDR3 length is 14 residues. The V gene's germline CDR1 is SEHNR and CDR2 FQNEAQ (reference sequence). As DNA, the CDR3 is TGTGCCAGCAGCCGAGGGACTAGCGGGAATACGCAGTATTTT. Translation: CASSRGTSGNTQYF.

The genes are TRBV7-2 and TRBJ1-1; 10 positions match TRBD1. Trimming took 7 bases from V and 4 from J; bases not matched to a gene: 15. This CDR3 region has 17 residues. In germline, CDR1 is SGHTA, CDR2 FQGNSA. The CDR3 bases are TGTGCCAGCACCTCAATGAAGGTTGACAGGGGGCTCACTGAAGCTTTCTTT. Residues: CASTSMKVDRGLTEAFF. Variable domain in full (rest from reference TRBV7-2 and TRBJ1-1): GAGVSQSPSNKVTEKGKDVELRCDPISGHTALYWYRQSLGQGLEFLIYFQGNSAPDKSGLPSDRFSAERTGGSVSTLTIQRTQQEDSAVYLCASTSMKVDRGLTEAFFGQGTRLTVV.

The gene calls are TRBV19 and TRBJ2-7; TRBD1 matches 7 bases. Germline loops: CDR1 LNHDA, CDR2 SQIVND (reference sequence). The CDR3 is 14 amino acids. Trimming took 8 bases from V and 2 from J; bases not matched to a gene: 9. For the CDR3, the DNA is TGTGCCAGTTCTCCCGGACAGGCGGCCTACGAGCAGTACTTC. Translation gives CASSPGQAAYEQYF.

The chain joins TRBV30 to TRBJ1-3; D might be TRBD1 (5 bases). This CDR3 comprises 15 residues. Germline V gene data show CDR1 as GTSNPN and CDR2 as SVGIG (reference sequence). Between the trimmed V and J ends, which lost 0 bases and 2 bases, there was a span of 11 bases. The CDR3 loop is CAWSVARGAGNTIYF. CDR3 DNA sequence: TGTGCCTGGAGTGTAGCTCGGGGGGCTGGAAACACCATATATTTT.

This clone was observed once. The V gene is TRBV5-6, the J gene TRBJ2-3, with 7 bases identical to TRBD2. Germline-derived CDR1 and CDR2 are SGHDT and YYEEEE. The CDR3 runs 14 residues. The V segment lost 2 bases and the J segment 3 bases; nucleotides outside the gene matches: 3. The CDR3 nucleotides are TGTGCCAGCAGCTTCGGAGCGGGGACAGATACGCAGTATTTT. The encoded protein is CASSFGAGTDTQYF. Combining the CDR3 with reference TRBV5-6 and TRBJ2-3 gives the whole variable domain DAGVTQSPTHLIKTRGQQVTLRCSPKSGHDTVSWYQQALGQGPQFIFQYYEEEERQRGNFPDRFSGHQFPNYSSELNVNALLLGDSALYLCASSFGAGTDTQYFGPGTRLTVL.

V and J are TRBV27 and TRBJ1-4, with a weak D call TRBD1 (6 bases). Germline values: CDR1 MNHEY, CDR2 SMNVEV (reference sequence). Trimming left V 5 bases short and J 0 bases short, with 19 bases between. The CDR3 spans 18 residues. The CDR3 spells CASSITGTPYATNEKLFF. The CDR3 nucleotides are TGTGCCAGCAGTATAACCGGGACACCGTATGCAACTAATGAAAAACTGTTTTTT.

A few counts support this clone. The chain couples TRBV25-1 to TRBJ2-3; TRBD1 matches at 9 bases. Germline V gene lookup returns CDR1 MGHDK and CDR2 SYGVNS. The trim removed 4 bases at V and 7 bases at J, leaving 3 bases unmatched. The length of the CDR3 is 13 residues. CDR3 DNA sequence: TGTGCCAGCAGTGGGACAGGGGCGCATACGCAGTATTTT. Its protein is CASSGTGAHTQYF.

The V and J genes are TRBV19 and TRBJ2-1; D perhaps matches TRBD2 (6 bases). The CDR3 spans 12 residues. V lost 10 bases to trimming and J lost 6 bases, with 13 bases between them. Germline V CDR1 and CDR2: LNHDA, SQIVND (reference sequence). CDR3: CATNSEGNEQFF. In DNA, the CDR3 is TGTGCCACCAACTCGGAGGGCAATGAGCAGTTCTTC. The full variable domain, completed using reference TRBV19 and TRBJ2-1, is DGGITQSPKYLFRKEGQNVTLSCEQNLNHDAMYWYRQDPGQGLRLIYYSQIVNDFQKGDIAEGYSVSREKKESFPLTVTSAQKNPTAFYLCATNSEGNEQFFGPGTRLTVL.

This clone has more than one count but fewer than ten. This CDR3 is also generated by other DNA sequences in the sample. The chain uses TRBV9 and TRBJ2-5; 10 positions agree with TRBD2. V shed 2 bases and J 5 bases; nucleotides not matched to a gene: 6. This CDR3 region has 15 residues. Per germline, CDR1 SGDLS and CDR2 YYNGEE. The CDR3 DNA sequence: TGTGCCAGCAGCGTGAGCGGGAGGGCCTCCGAGACCCAGTACTTC. Its translation: CASSVSGRASETQYF. Using reference TRBV9 and TRBJ2-5 for the parts outside the CDR3, the full variable domain is DSGVTQTPKHLITATGQRVTLRCSPRSGDLSVYWYQQSLDQGLQFLIQYYNGEERAKGNILERFSAQQFPDLHSELNLSSLELGDSALYFCASSVSGRASETQYFGPGTRLLVL.

V gene TRBV4-1 combines with J gene TRBJ2-6; the D gene is possibly TRBD2 (5 bases). V was clipped by 0 bases and J by 4 bases, with 10 bases between them. The CDR3 has 16 amino acids. Germline V lookup: CDR1 MGHRA, CDR2 YSYEKL. CDR3 sequence reads: CASSQDSRVGANVLTF. CDR3 DNA: TGCGCCAGCAGCCAAGATTCGAGGGTAGGGGCCAACGTCCTGACTTTC.

The DNA for the CDR3 is TGCGCCAGCAGCTGGGGACAGGGTGAAAATGAAAAACTGTTTTTT. Its protein product is CASSWGQGENEKLFF. This chain joins TRBV5-1 and TRBJ1-4; 9 nucleotides align to TRBD1. Trimming removed 3 bases from V and 5 bases from J; junction bases left unmatched: 5. Germline V CDR1 and CDR2: SGHRS, YFSETQ. The CDR3 sequence is 15 residues long.

V and J are TRBV5-4 and TRBJ2-1; D gene uncertain. V was clipped by 0 bases and J by 7 bases, with 5 bases between them. The V gene's germline CDR1 is SGHNT and CDR2 YYREEE (reference sequence). The CDR3 consists of 12 residues. CDR3: CASSLASNEQFF. CDR3 sequence (DNA): TGTGCCAGCAGCTTGGCCTCGAATGAGCAGTTCTTC.

The J gene is TRBJ2-5, the V gene TRBV5-1; 7 bases are a match to TRBD2. The CDR3 spans 12 residues. The germline CDR1 and CDR2 sequences are SGHRS and YFSETQ. The junction had 3 bases not matched to a gene; V was cut back by 5 bases and J by 5 bases. For the CDR3, the DNA is TGCGCCAGCAGTTCAGCGGGGGAGACCCAGTACTTC. This codes for CASSSAGETQYF.

The chain links TRBV5-8 to TRBJ1-3, with no clear D. CDR3 size: 14 residues. Germline V gene data show CDR1 as SGHTS and CDR2 as YDEGEE. Trimming took off 1 base at V and 2 bases at J, with 7 bases between the two ends. The CDR3 nucleotides are TGTGCCAGCAGCTTGTCGGGAGCTGGAAACACCATATATTTT. Translated, it gives CASSLSGAGNTIYF.

A few counts support this clone. This chain links TRBV5-5 with TRBJ2-1; possible D gene TRBD2, 6 bases. Deletions cut 6 bases from V and 7 bases from J, with 14 bases between. CDR3 length: 13 residues. Germline CDR1 is SGHKS and CDR2 is YYEKEE (reference sequence). The CDR3 region is CASTLTSVNEQFF. In DNA form, the CDR3 reads TGTGCCAGCACCCTGACTAGTGTGAATGAGCAGTTCTTC.